Following are 7 T cell receptor beta chains from one sample sequenced in a study of cytomegalovirus exposure and HLA in healthy donors. The PCR used 60 Vbeta and 13 Jbeta primers. TCRdb's table, derived via immunoSEQ multiplex PCR, lists solely in-frame clones and lacks some. The sample holds more than 95,000 clones; 70% to 80% are singletons and the top ten take around 4%. Sequences were obtained from PBMCs. The origin of the receptors is a man aged 35-49 years in good health and CMV-seronegative.

This clone appeared a few times. The rearrangement joins TRBV19 to TRBJ1-1; the match to TRBD1 covers 7 bases. This CDR3 spans 13 amino acids. J lost 4 bases, V lost 6 bases, and 5 bases had no gene match. Germline V CDR1 and CDR2: LNHDA, SQIVND (reference sequence). As DNA, the CDR3 is TGTGCCAGTAGCCCCGGGACAGCCACTGAAGCTTTCTTT. This encodes CASSPGTATEAFF.

The chain combines TRBV7-3 with TRBJ1-2; 7 positions match TRBD1. The CDR3 contains 13 residues. V was clipped by 3 bases and J by 13 bases; unmatched bases: 11. Germline CDR1 and CDR2: SGHTA and FQGTGA. The DNA of the CDR3 is TGTGCCAGCAGCTTCCCCTCGGGCAGGGGGACCACCTTC. Protein sequence: CASSFPSGRGTTF.

The chain links TRBV5-4 to TRBJ1-2; 7 bases are a match to TRBD1. Germline V CDR1 and CDR2: SGHNT, YYREEE (reference sequence). The CDR3 consists of 14 residues. Trimming removed 3 bases from V and 6 bases from J; junction bases left unmatched: 8. Here the CDR3 DNA reads TGTGCCAGCAGCTCGACACAGGGGATCCATGGCTACACCTTC. It encodes CASSSTQGIHGYTF.

The V gene is TRBV7-6, the J gene TRBJ1-5; the D is unclear. This CDR3 has 15 amino acids. The germline V gene has CDR1 SGHVS and CDR2 FNYEAQ. Trimming removed 5 bases at V and 2 bases at J, with 13 bases between. CDR3 amino acids: CASSPHPTGNQPQHF. As DNA, the CDR3 is TGTGCCAGCAGCCCCCACCCCACGGGCAATCAGCCCCAGCATTTT. Drawing the rest from reference TRBV7-6 and TRBJ1-5, the complete variable domain is GAGVSQSPRYKVTKRGQDVALRCDPISGHVSLYWYRQALGQGPEFLTYFNYEAQQDKSGLPNDRFSAERPEGSISTLTIQRTEQRDSAMYRCASSPHPTGNQPQHFGDGTRLSIL.

The chain uses TRBV7-6 and TRBJ1-1, with TRBD1 identical over 9 bases. V lost 5 bases to trimming and J lost 5 bases; unmatched junction nucleotides: 6. CDR1 and CDR2 (germline): SGHVS, FNYEAQ. The CDR3 consists of 14 residues. Here the CDR3 DNA reads TGTGCCAGCAGCCCAGACAGGGGGGGAACTGAAGCTTTCTTT. It translates to CASSPDRGGTEAFF.

This chain joins TRBV4-2 and TRBJ1-5; a weak D match, TRBD1 (5 bases). The CDR3 length is 13 residues. Germline V gene data show CDR1 as LGHNA and CDR2 as YNFKEQ. Trimming removed 6 bases at V and 3 bases at J, with 9 bases between. The CDR3 sequence: CASRGGDNQPQHF. The DNA of the CDR3 is TGTGCCAGCAGGGGAGGGGACAATCAGCCCCAGCATTTT.

The chain links TRBV9 to TRBJ2-7, with 8 nucleotides matching TRBD1. The CDR3 is 15 amino acids. Germline CDR1 reads SGDLS; CDR2 reads YYNGEE. The ends lost 3 bases at V and 2 bases at J; junction bases unmatched: 7. CDR3 in amino acids: CASSASDRGTYEQYF. The CDR3 region has the DNA TGTGCCAGCAGCGCGAGCGACAGGGGAACCTACGAGCAGTACTTC.